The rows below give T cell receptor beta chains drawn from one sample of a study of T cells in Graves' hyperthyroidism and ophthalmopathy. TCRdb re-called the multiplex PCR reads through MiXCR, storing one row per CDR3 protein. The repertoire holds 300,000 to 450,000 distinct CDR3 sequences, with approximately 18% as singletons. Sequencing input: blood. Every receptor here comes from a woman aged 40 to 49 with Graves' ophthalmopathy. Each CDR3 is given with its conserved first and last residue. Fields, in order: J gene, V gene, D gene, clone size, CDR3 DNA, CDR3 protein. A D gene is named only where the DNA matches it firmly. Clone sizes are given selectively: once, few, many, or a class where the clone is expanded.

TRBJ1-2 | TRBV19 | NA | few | TGTGCCAGTAGTATTGCCACACCCCAGTATGGCTACACCTTC | CASSIATPQYGYTF
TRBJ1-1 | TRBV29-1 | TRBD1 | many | TGCAGCGTCCAAGACAGGGAGGGCACTGAAGCTTTCTTT | CSVQDREGTEAFF
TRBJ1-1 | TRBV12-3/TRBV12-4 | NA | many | TGTGCCAGCACCCTTGTTGGGACTGAAGCTTTCTTT | CASTLVGTEAFF
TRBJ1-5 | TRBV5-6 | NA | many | TGTGCCAGCAGCTTGGGTTGGCAGGGATGGAATCAGCCCCAGCATTTT | CASSLGWQGWNQPQHF
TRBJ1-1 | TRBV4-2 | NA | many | TGTGCCAGCAGCCATAACGTGGGGCAGGGGAACACTGAAGCTTTCTTT | CASSHNVGQGNTEAFF
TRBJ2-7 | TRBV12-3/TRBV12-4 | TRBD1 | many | TGTGCCAGCAGTTTAGCCGGGACAGGAGGGTACGAGCAGTACTTC | CASSLAGTGGYEQYF
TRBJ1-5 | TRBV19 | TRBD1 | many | TGTGCCAGTAGTATAAGAGTGACAGGGAATAGCAATCAGCCCCAGCATTTT | CASSIRVTGNSNQPQHF
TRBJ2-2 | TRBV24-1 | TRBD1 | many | TGTGCCACCAGTGATTACGTCGGACAGGGGTACACCGGGGAGCTGTTTTTT | CATSDYVGQGYTGELFF
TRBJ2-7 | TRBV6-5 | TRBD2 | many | TGTGCCAGCAGTCACCCGACTAGCGGGGCCTACGAGCAGTACTTC | CASSHPTSGAYEQYF
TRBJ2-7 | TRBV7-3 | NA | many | TGTGCCAGCAGCTTCCCGGGGGCGCGCGAGCAGTACTTC | CASSFPGAREQYF
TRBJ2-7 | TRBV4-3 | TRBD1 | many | TGCGCCAGCAGCCAAGAGGGGCAGGGGGACTACGAGCAGTACTTC | CASSQEGQGDYEQYF
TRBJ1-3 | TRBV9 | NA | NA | TGTGCCAGCAGCCGGCATGCGGAGCGCCTTGGAAACACCATATGTTTT | CASSRHAERLGNTICF
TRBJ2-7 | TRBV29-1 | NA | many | TGCAGCGCGGGGGTTCCCTACGAGCAGTACTTC | CSAGVPYEQYF
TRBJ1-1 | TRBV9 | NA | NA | TGTGCCAGCAGCGAGACAAGTCTGAACACTGAAGCTTTCTTT | CASSETSLNTEAFF
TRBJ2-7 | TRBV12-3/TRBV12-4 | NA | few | TGTGCCAGCAGTTGGGGTCTCTCCTACGAGCAGTACTTC | CASSWGLSYEQYF
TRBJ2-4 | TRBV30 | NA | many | TGTGCCTGGAGTGCCCCCCTGGTGGTTCAAAACATTCAGTACTTC | CAWSAPLVVQNIQYF